The clone carrying this TCR beta chain was observed once. This specimen comes from a study of T cell responses to AZD1222 COVID-19 vaccine. Assay used: immunoSEQ multiplex PCR; TCRdb lists only in-frame clones, some missing. The sample has 130,000 or so clones, approximately 91% seen once. The sample was peripheral blood, taken 28 days after the second AZD1222 dose. The clonotype originates from an adult who received the AZD1222 COVID-19 vaccine.

As DNA, the CDR3 is TGTGCCAGCAGGTTTGGCCTCACTGAAGCTTTCTTT. Protein: CASRFGLTEAFF. The V call is TRBV28, the J call TRBJ1-1; D not resolved. CDR1 and CDR2 from the germline V gene are MDHEN and SYDVKM. This CDR3 has 12 residues. The germline V and J ends were trimmed by 6 bases and 4 bases, with 9 bases remaining between them. Looking up the rest from reference TRBV28 and TRBJ1-1 gives the full variable domain: DVKVTQSSRYLVKRTGEKVFLECVQDMDHENMFWYRQDPGLGLRLIYFSYDVKMKEKGDIPEGYSVSREKKERFSLILESASTNQTSMYLCASRFGLTEAFFGQGTRLTVV.